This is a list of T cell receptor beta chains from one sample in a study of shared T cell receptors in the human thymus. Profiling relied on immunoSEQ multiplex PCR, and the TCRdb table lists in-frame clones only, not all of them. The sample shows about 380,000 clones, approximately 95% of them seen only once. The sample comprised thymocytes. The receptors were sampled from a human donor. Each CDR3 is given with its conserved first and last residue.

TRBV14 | CASSRDRLNEKLFF
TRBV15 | CATSRDRGETQYF
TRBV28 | CASSLVGTGVADSNQPQHF
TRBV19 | CASSAETSGSPLAKNIQYF
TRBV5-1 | CASSPDRGATNEKLFF
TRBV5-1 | CASSLPRNTEAFF
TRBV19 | CASSIPTHSGCEQFF
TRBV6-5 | CASRGSGYTF
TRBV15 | CATSRDRQPYTF
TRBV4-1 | CASSQGASSYNEQFF
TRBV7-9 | CASSTNVGREYTEAFF
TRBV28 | CASSELIWEAEKLFF
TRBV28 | CASSLGGAGSYEQYF
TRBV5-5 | CASSFSGGYGYTF
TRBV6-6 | CASSYEDGYTGELFF
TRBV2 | CASSSGQGPGDEQYF
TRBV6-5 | CASSPPDATDTQYF
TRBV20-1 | CSARQTLRQFF
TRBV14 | CASSQRGGAAGGADTQYF
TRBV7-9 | CASSPLSEQYF
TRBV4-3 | CASSQDMEAFF
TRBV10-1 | CASPAHFYEQYF
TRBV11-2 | CASSLDLLGGESEEQYF
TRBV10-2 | CASSPGVPGWSLADPQETQYF
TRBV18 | CASSSGQPNYGYTF
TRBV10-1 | CASSEFVGIPSYEQYF
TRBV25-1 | CASSDIPSGTKTQYF
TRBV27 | CASRGPLAGGTYNEQFF
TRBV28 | CASSPGLNQPQHF
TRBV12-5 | CASAKGGDRGVHEQFF
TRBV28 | CASSFGRRQKNIQYF
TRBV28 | CASSLGGVGETQYF
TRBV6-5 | CASSPRSPQPQHF
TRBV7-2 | CASSLALISRGFQPQHF
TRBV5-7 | CASSLLRTGTGTEAFF
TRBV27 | CASSPNYEQYF
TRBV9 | CASSASGTRGDEQFF
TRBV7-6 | CASSLRSGTDTQYF
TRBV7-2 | CASSLIGSYGYTF
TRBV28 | CASSTTGTGGGYGYTF
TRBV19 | CASSAQGECTEAFF
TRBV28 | CATSPSNPRGDTEAFF